This T cell receptor (beta chain) was identified in a study of radiotherapy plus CTLA-4 blockade in lung cancer (dated by TCRdb to 2016 to 2018). General notes on the study: Objective responses occurred in about 20% of enrolled patients, and approximately 34% achieved disease control. Broad study findings and their caveats: After treatment with radiotherapy and ipilimumab, TCR clones that originated in tumors expanded in peripheral blood. The strongest predictors of response were reported to be early dynamic shifts in blood T cell clones along with a rise in serum interferon-beta following radiation.

The CDR3 measures 16 amino acids from cysteine to phenylalanine. Only the CDR3 DNA is retained, 48 bases long and in frame from the first base. For CDR1 and CDR2, the germline V gene (reference sequence) lists SGHNT and YYREEE. For this chain, trimming is 0 bases at the V end and 3 bases at the J end, and the number of junction bases without a gene match is 4. On this clone: Its antigen specificity is not known. No quality values exist for individual bases; no much larger clone is one base distant.

Focal radiation therapy combined with CTLA-4 blockade (ipilimumab) was tested in patients with chemo-refractory metastatic non-small-cell lung cancer. Library preparation used the immunoSEQ multiplex PCR assay. The table comes from immuneACCESS by way of TCRdb, which keeps in-frame sequences with V and J called. Part of the clones is missing from these tables; in studies checked, under half for an unresolved V gene and the rest for unknown reasons. This sample comprises some 120,000 clones, roughly 80% of them detected only once. 3% to 4% of the sample is taken by the ten largest. Recombination linked TRBV5-4 to TRBJ2-7; the central 12 bases match TRBD2. The sample in question was peripheral blood, obtained from a patient treated with radiotherapy plus ipilimumab. The TCR was taken from a human donor with non-small cell lung cancer that progressed on radiotherapy plus ipilimumab. Some clones in this sample may be carry-over from other donors' samples. The DNA sequence is TGTGCCAGCAGCTTGGCTAGCGGGGGGGATTACTACGAGCAGTACTTC. Its translation reads: CASSLASGGDYYEQYF.